This is a list of T cell receptor beta chains from one sample in a study of T-cell reconstitution after alpha-beta-depleted transplantation in children. Via MiXCR, TCRdb re-called the PCR reads, giving one row per CDR3 protein. The sample shows 98,000 or so distinct CDR3 sequences, about 25% of them seen only once. The material sequenced was PBMCs, taken before TCRalphabeta/CD19-depleted stem cell transplant. Receptor source: a boy between 2 and 10 years old with acute lymphoblastic leukemia, due to receive a stem cell transplant. Both conserved end residues are part of each CDR3. The D gene is left open where the match is weak. The size of a clone is reported for some rows only, either as once, few or many, or as a class for expanded clones.

clone size,D gene,J gene,CDR3 length,V gene,CDR3 DNA,CDR3 protein
few,TRBD2,TRBJ2-3,16,TRBV6-2/TRBV6-3,TGTGCCAGCAGTTACTCCGGGACTAGCGGACCAGATACGCAGTATTTT,CASSYSGTSGPDTQYF
NA,NA,TRBJ2-2,14,TRBV7-9,TGTGCCAGCAGCGAGAGGGCGAACACCGGGGAGCTGTTTTTT,CASSERANTGELFF
NA,NA,TRBJ2-1,15,TRBV5-1,TGCGCCAGCAGCTTGGATCGGGGAACCTACAATGAGCAGTTCTTC,CASSLDRGTYNEQFF
NA,NA,TRBJ2-7,15,TRBV7-2,TGTGCCAGCAGCATAGCCGGGACATCCTACTACGAGCAGTACTTC,CASSIAGTSYYEQYF
NA,NA,TRBJ2-3,16,TRBV15,TGTGCCACCAGCAGAGATTTTAGCGGAGGGGCAGATACGCAGTATTTT,CATSRDFSGGADTQYF
NA,TRBD2,TRBJ2-1,15,TRBV2,TGTGCCAGCAGCGAGGTGGCTAGCGGGAGCGGCGAGCAGTTCTTC,CASSEVASGSGEQFF
NA,TRBD1,TRBJ2-3,14,TRBV12-3/TRBV12-4,TGTGCCAGCAGGTCCGGGACAGGGATAGATACGCAGTATTTT,CASRSGTGIDTQYF
NA,NA,TRBJ1-2,12,TRBV20-1,TGCAGTGCTAGCCCAGGGGCTGCCGGCTACACCTTC,CSASPGAAGYTF
few,NA,TRBJ2-3,13,TRBV29-1,TGCAGCGTTGAAGATAGGACAGTAGATACGCAGTATTTT,CSVEDRTVDTQYF
few,NA,TRBJ1-1,16,TRBV5-6,TGTGCCAGCAGCTTACTAACCCAGGGGATGAACACTGAAGCTTTCTTT,CASSLLTQGMNTEAFF
few,NA,TRBJ2-5,14,TRBV6-2/TRBV6-3,TGTGCCAGCAGTTACGGTGGGGAACAAGAGACCCAGTACTTC,CASSYGGEQETQYF
NA,TRBD2,TRBJ2-3,15,TRBV12-3/TRBV12-4,TGTGCCAGCAGTTTCCGGACTAGCGGGACAGATACGCAGTATTTT,CASSFRTSGTDTQYF
NA,NA,TRBJ1-1,15,TRBV20-1,TGCAGTGCTAGAGATAGGGAGGGAATGAACACTGAAGCTTTCTTT,CSARDREGMNTEAFF
many,NA,TRBJ1-5,14,TRBV12-3/TRBV12-4,TGTGCCAGCAGTTTAGGACAGAAGAATCAGCCCCAGCATTTT,CASSLGQKNQPQHF
NA,NA,TRBJ2-2,15,TRBV27,TGTGCCAGCAGGAGGGGGGGCCTGGGCACCGGGGAGCTGTTTTTT,CASRRGGLGTGELFF
few,NA,TRBJ2-1,16,TRBV7-3,TGTGCCAGCAGCTTAATAGGCCGGGGCTCCTACAATGAGCAGTTCTTC,CASSLIGRGSYNEQFF
few,TRBD1,TRBJ1-6,14,TRBV27,TGTGCCAGCAGGAGACAGGGCTATAATTCACCCCTCCACTTT,CASRRQGYNSPLHF
few,TRBD1,TRBJ1-2,14,TRBV20-1,TGCAGTGCTATCAACCGACAGGGGAATTATGGCTACACCTTC,CSAINRQGNYGYTF
few,NA,TRBJ2-1,15,TRBV20-1,TGCAGTGCTCTACGCGTGGTAGAGCCCCACAATGAGCAGTTCTTC,CSALRVVEPHNEQFF
many,TRBD1,TRBJ1-1,16,TRBV2,TGTGCCAGCAGTGTTTACGGACAGGGGACGAACACTGAAGCTTTCTTT,CASSVYGQGTNTEAFF
NA,NA,TRBJ2-7,11,TRBV7-2,TGTGCCAGCAGCATAAACTACGAGCAGTACTTC,CASSINYEQYF
NA,TRBD2,TRBJ2-5,16,TRBV3-1,TGTGCCAGCAGCCAAGGAACTAGCGGAGGGTATGAGACCCAGTACTTC,CASSQGTSGGYETQYF
many,NA,TRBJ2-2,14,TRBV4-2,TGTGCCAGCAGCCAAGAGATAGCGCACGGGGAGCTGTTTTTT,CASSQEIAHGELFF
few,NA,TRBJ1-2,13,TRBV12-3/TRBV12-4,TGTGCCAGCAGTTTGTCCGGGAACTATGGCTACACCTTC,CASSLSGNYGYTF
few,NA,TRBJ2-7,11,TRBV20-1,TGCAGTAGGATGGGGGTCCACGAGCAGTACTTC,CSRMGVHEQYF
NA,TRBD1,TRBJ2-2,14,TRBV6-5,TGTGCCAGCAGTTGGGACAGGGGTACCGGGGAGCTGTTTTTT,CASSWDRGTGELFF
many,TRBD1,TRBJ2-7,15,TRBV29-1,TGCAGCGTTGAAGAGGAGGCGGACAGGGACAACGAGCAGTACTTC,CSVEEEADRDNEQYF
NA,TRBD2,TRBJ2-7,14,TRBV18,TGTGCCAGCTCAGAAACTAGCGGGGGCTACGAGCAGTACTTC,CASSETSGGYEQYF
NA,TRBD1,TRBJ2-5,17,TRBV3-1,TGTGCCAGCAGCCCAATTCCCGGACAGGGGGCTCGAGAGACCCAGTACTTC,CASSPIPGQGARETQYF
many,TRBD2,TRBJ2-1,15,TRBV9,TGTGCCAGCAGCCCCCACGGGGGGTCCTACAATGAGCAGTTCTTC,CASSPHGGSYNEQFF
NA,NA,TRBJ1-5,13,TRBV10-2,TGCGCCAGCACTATTAGCGGCAATCAGCCCCAGCATTTT,CASTISGNQPQHF
NA,NA,TRBJ2-7,16,TRBV25-1,TGTGCCAGCAGTGACGAGGCAGGGGTTACAGAATACGAGCAGTACTTC,CASSDEAGVTEYEQYF
NA,NA,TRBJ1-1,14,TRBV5-1,TGCGCCAGCAGCTCCCCGAATCGGAACACTGAAGCTTTCTTT,CASSSPNRNTEAFF
NA,NA,TRBJ2-2,18,TRBV27,TGTGCCAGCAGTTTACTGGTGGGCGGCCAAGCGAACACCGGGGAGCTGTTTTTT,CASSLLVGGQANTGELFF
once,NA,TRBJ1-2,15,TRBV12-3/TRBV12-4,TGTGCCAGCAGTTTAGAGTTTTCAGGGGCGGGGGGCTACACCTTC,CASSLEFSGAGGYTF
NA,TRBD1,TRBJ1-6,15,TRBV28,TGTGCCAGCAGTACCTTGACAGGGGGGAATTCACCCCTCCACTTT,CASSTLTGGNSPLHF
NA,TRBD2,TRBJ2-3,16,TRBV7-4,TGTGCCAGCAGCTTAACGTCTAGCGGATGCACAGATACGCAGTATTTT,CASSLTSSGCTDTQYF
NA,TRBD1,TRBJ2-1,15,TRBV20-1,TGCAGTGCTTTCTACCATAGACAGGGGGTTGATGAGCAGTTCTTC,CSAFYHRQGVDEQFF
NA,TRBD2,TRBJ2-2,16,TRBV7-2,TGTGCCAGCAGCGAATCTAGCGGAAAAAACACCGGGGAGCTGTTTTTT,CASSESSGKNTGELFF
few,NA,TRBJ1-1,16,TRBV6-2/TRBV6-3,TGTGCCAGCGGAGGCCCCAGGGTGAGTCTGAACACTGAAGCTTTCTTT,CASGGPRVSLNTEAFF
NA,NA,TRBJ1-1,11,TRBV12-3/TRBV12-4,TGTGCCAGCAGTTTAGGGCGAACGGCTTTCTTT,CASSLGRTAFF
NA,TRBD2,TRBJ2-4,15,TRBV7-2,TGTGCCAGCAGCCCGGGGGGGATAGCCAAAAACATTCAGTACTTC,CASSPGGIAKNIQYF
NA,NA,TRBJ1-4,12,TRBV5-8,TGTGCCAGCAGCTTGGGGACCGAAAAACTGTTTTTT,CASSLGTEKLFF
once,NA,TRBJ1-4,14,TRBV7-8,TGTGCCAGCAGCTTAGACAGGGTCGGTGAAAAACTGTTTTTT,CASSLDRVGEKLFF
many,NA,TRBJ2-2,14,TRBV12-3/TRBV12-4,TGTGCCAGCAGTTTAGGGTCGAACACCGGGGAGCTGTTTTTT,CASSLGSNTGELFF
NA,NA,TRBJ2-2,15,TRBV9,TGTGCCAGCAGCGGATGGGGGTCGAACGCCGGGGAGCTGTTTTTT,CASSGWGSNAGELFF
few,NA,TRBJ2-5,16,TRBV3-1,TGTGCCAGCAGCCAGGGCCTACTAGCAGAGCAAGAGACCCAGTACTTC,CASSQGLLAEQETQYF
few,TRBD1,TRBJ2-5,15,TRBV5-1,TGCGCCAGCAGCCCGAGACAGGGGGGACTTTTTACCCAGTACTTC,CASSPRQGGLFTQYF
NA,TRBD2,TRBJ2-1,17,TRBV5-1,TGCGCCAGCAGCTTAATACCGGGACTAGCGGGCCTCAATGAGCAGTTCTTC,CASSLIPGLAGLNEQFF
few,TRBD1,TRBJ2-1,15,TRBV6-1,TGTGCCAGCAGTGAAAGACAGGGGTTGGGCAATGAGCAGTTCTTC,CASSERQGLGNEQFF
NA,TRBD2,TRBJ2-1,16,TRBV20-1,TGCAGTGCTCCTAAACCTCTAGCGGGATTCTACAATGAGCAGTTCTTC,CSAPKPLAGFYNEQFF
few,NA,TRBJ2-2,17,TRBV28,TGTGCCAGCAGTTTTAACCCTCGAGCGGTTAACACCGGGGAGCTGTTTTTT,CASSFNPRAVNTGELFF
NA,TRBD2,TRBJ2-5,15,TRBV10-3,TGTGCCATCAGTGAGTCGACTAGCGGCCAAGAGACCCAGTACTTC,CAISESTSGQETQYF
few,NA,TRBJ2-7,13,TRBV20-1,TGCAGTTCCTTGAAGGGCCCTCCATACGAGCAGTACTTC,CSSLKGPPYEQYF
few,TRBD1,TRBJ2-2,14,TRBV12-3/TRBV12-4,TGTGCCAGCAGTTTGGGACAGGGGTACGGGGAGCTGTTTTTT,CASSLGQGYGELFF
once,NA,TRBJ1-5,15,TRBV7-2,TGTGCCAGCAGCCCAAGAGCGGGGGGCAATCAGCCCCAGCATTTT,CASSPRAGGNQPQHF
NA,NA,TRBJ2-1,17,TRBV5-6,TGTGCCAGCAGCTTGGAGGGCTCTCTAAGCTCCTACAATGAGCAGTTCTTC,CASSLEGSLSSYNEQFF
few,TRBD2,TRBJ2-2,16,TRBV20-1,TGCAGTGCTCCTGGACTAGCGGGAACGAACACCGGGGAGCTGTTTTTT,CSAPGLAGTNTGELFF
few,NA,TRBJ2-7,15,TRBV7-2,TGTGCCAGCAGCCGTTCAGCACATTACTCCTACGAGCAGTACTTC,CASSRSAHYSYEQYF
few,NA,TRBJ2-5,15,TRBV7-2,TGTGCCAGCAGCTTAAGGGGTTCCTTCCAAGAGACCCAGTACTTC,CASSLRGSFQETQYF